These 16 T cell receptor beta chains were all obtained from the same sample, sequenced in a study of vaccination and CD4 T cells after COVID-19 (dated by TCRdb to the early 2020s). The treatment or condition label for this specimen denotes: roughly 10-day PBMC culture with coronavirus spike peptide pools or control peptides (ViraFEST assay). Libraries were constructed by PCR. The sequencing machine was an Illumina iSeq 100. DNA from cultured CD4+ T cells was subjected to TCR sequencing with the Oncomine TCR Beta short-read assay at the Johns Hopkins FTIC core. The public reads were reprocessed in TCRdb via fastp at Q25 and MiXCR, keeping in-frame beta chains. Entries are consolidated by CDR3 protein sequence, retaining the most common genes and DNA. The sample profile shows 6,500 to 9,500 distinct CDR3 sequences; 55% of them were found once. The biggest ten clones account for 45% to 50% of the sample.

Their specific antigens are unknown. Input material: CD4+ T cells from blood, cultured in vitro. The receptor source for this set is a human donor who had recovered from COVID-19.

The chain uses TRBV20-1 and TRBJ1-2, with 8 bases that match TRBD1. Germline CDR1 reads DFQATT; CDR2 reads SNEGSKA (reference sequence). J lost 2 bases, V lost 3 bases, and 5 bases had no gene match. This CDR3 has 14 amino acids. Here the CDR3 DNA reads TGCAGTGCTAGCCGGGACAGGCAGAACTATGGCTACACCTTC. Its protein is CSASRDRQNYGYTF.

This clonotype occurred a few times. This sequence joins TRBV19 and TRBJ2-7; TRBD2 matches at 8 bases. V lost 5 bases, J lost 4 bases, and 7 bases stayed unmatched. This CDR3 spans 14 amino acids. Germline CDR1 LNHDA, CDR2 SQIVND (reference sequence). DNA of the CDR3: TGTGCCAGTAGTGCCCAGCGGGGGACTTACGAGCAGTACTTC. Amino acid sequence: CASSAQRGTYEQYF. The complete variable domain, with remaining parts taken from reference TRBV19 and TRBJ2-7, reads DGGITQSPKYLFRKEGQNVTLSCEQNLNHDAMYWYRQDPGQGLRLIYYSQIVNDFQKGDIAEGYSVSREKKESFPLTVTSAQKNPTAFYLCASSAQRGTYEQYFGPGTRLTVT.

Remarks on this clonotype: An end of the junction does not agree with germline; a read error may underlie this. The rearrangement links TRBV19 to TRBJ1-5; TRBD1 matches 12 bases. Per the germline V gene, CDR1 is LNHDA and CDR2 is SQIVND (reference sequence). The CDR3 runs 14 residues. CDR3 sequence (DNA): TGTGCCAGTAGTACGGGACAGGGGGCGAAGCCCCAACATTTT. Protein sequence: CASSTGQGAKPQHF.

The J gene is TRBJ2-3, the V gene TRBV11-2; D might be TRBD2 (6 bases). The CDR3 has 17 amino acids. Germline V gene sequence: CDR1 SGHAT, CDR2 FQNNGV. The V end lost 3 bases, the J end lost 5 bases, and 21 bases lay between the germline ends. CDR3 bases: TGTGCCAGCAGCTTGGGGCCCTCCCGGTGGAGGGTAGATACGCAGTATTTT. Translated, it gives CASSLGPSRWRVDTQYF.

V gene TRBV7-6 combines with J gene TRBJ2-7, with 8 nucleotides matching TRBD2. The germline gives CDR1 SGHVS, CDR2 FNYEAQ. This CDR3 comprises 15 residues. J lost 3 bases, V lost 4 bases, and 8 bases had no gene match. CDR3 in DNA: TGTGCCAGCAGCTGGCGCAGCGGGGGTTTCTACGAGCAGTACTTC. It yields the protein CASSWRSGGFYEQYF.

The chain links TRBV9 to TRBJ1-1; D may be TRBD1 (5 bases). The CDR3 extends over 17 amino acids. Deletions cut 0 bases from V and 0 bases from J, with 15 bases between. Germline lookup yields CDR1 SGDLS and CDR2 YYNGEE. CDR3 region: CASSVGGRGPMNTEAFF. The CDR3 coding sequence is TGTGCCAGCAGCGTAGGGGGACGGGGTCCAATGAACACTGAAGCTTTCTTT.

This clonotype showed up just a few times. The V gene is TRBV12-3 or TRBV12-4, the J gene TRBJ1-1; D perhaps matches TRBD1 (6 bases). The CDR3 has 13 residues. V was shortened by 5 bases and J by 2 bases, with 9 bases between the two germline ends. CDR3: CASSQGHNTEAFF. The CDR3 region has the DNA TGTGCCAGCAGTCAGGGACACAACACTGAAGCTTTCTTT.

This chain links TRBV2 with TRBJ1-2; no reliable D call. The V end was cut by 8 bases, the J end by 4 bases, with 14 bases between. The CDR3 spans 13 residues. Germline loops: CDR1 SNHLY, CDR2 FYNNEI. The CDR3 reads CASLSIRSYGYTF. In DNA form, the CDR3 reads TGTGCCAGCCTTTCCATCCGTTCCTATGGCTACACCTTC.

This clonotype is categorized as medium-sized. This sequence joins TRBV21-1 and TRBJ2-3. TRBV21-1 is recorded as a pseudogene. The length of the CDR3 is 15 residues. Here the CDR3 reads CASSIRKDSTDTQYF. The CDR3 bases are TGTGCCAGCAGCATTCGTAAGGATAGCACAGATACGCAGTATTTT.

The chain employs TRBV19 and TRBJ1-2; no firm D call. Germline V gene lookup returns CDR1 LNHDA and CDR2 SQIVND (reference sequence). CDR3 length: 11 amino acids. V lost 6 bases to trimming and J lost 4 bases, with 6 bases between them. CDR3 in amino acids: CASRDLYGYTF. The CDR3 nucleotides read TGTGCCAGTAGGGACCTCTATGGCTACACCTTC.

V and J are TRBV5-4 and TRBJ1-2; 9 nucleotides line up with TRBD1. The germline V gene encodes CDR1 SGHNT and CDR2 YYREEE (reference sequence). The CDR3 has 15 amino acids. Unmatched junction bases numbered 8, after V lost 2 bases and J lost 6 bases. CDR3 sequence reads: CASSFAGQGTNGYTF. The CDR3 nucleotides are TGTGCCAGCAGCTTCGCTGGACAGGGGACAAATGGCTACACCTTC.

CDR3 protein: CASSPPGNTEAFF. CDR3 in DNA: TGTGCCAGCTCACCACCAGGAAACACTGAAGCTTTCTTT. The chain uses TRBV18 and TRBJ1-1; D gene unclear. The CDR3 consists of 13 residues. The ends were cut back, 0 bases at V and 2 bases at J, with 4 bases in the middle. Germline V gene sequence: CDR1 KGHSH, CDR2 LQKENI. Drawing the rest from reference TRBV18 and TRBJ1-1, the complete variable domain is NAGVMQNPRHLVRRRGQEARLRCSPMKGHSHVYWYRQLPEEGLKFMVYLQKENIIDESGMPKERFSAEFPKEGPSILRIQQVVRGDSAAYFCASSPPGNTEAFFGQGTRLTVV.

The V and J genes are TRBV12-3 or TRBV12-4 and TRBJ1-4, with D unresolved. The CDR3 sequence is 13 residues long. With 3 bases removed from V and 7 bases from J, the gap between germline ends came to 9 bases. Here the CDR3 DNA reads TGTGCCAGCAGTTTCCCACCGGGTGAAAAACTGTTTTTT. Translated: CASSFPPGEKLFF.

The rearrangement links TRBV5-6 to TRBJ2-4, with TRBD1 matching over 7 bases. Germline CDR1 and CDR2: SGHDT and YYEEEE. This CDR3 has 16 residues. After removal of 0 bases from V and 8 bases from J, the junction contained 11 bases not matched to a gene. CDR3 coding DNA: TGTGCCAGCAGCTTGGAGGCCAGGGGGATGGGGGACATTCAGTACTTC. It yields the protein CASSLEARGMGDIQYF.

This clonotype was picked up a small number of times. This chain joins TRBV12-3 or TRBV12-4 and TRBJ2-3, with D maybe TRBD2 (5 bases). V was cut by 6 bases and J by 1 base, with 17 bases left in between. CDR3 length: 16 residues. In DNA form, the CDR3 reads TGTGCCAGCAGCCCCGGTCGGGGTTCGGGCACAGATACGCAGTATTTT. Translated, it gives CASSPGRGSGTDTQYF.

The chain carries TRBV11-3 and TRBJ2-5, with 9 bases fitting TRBD2. The ends lost 0 bases at V and 5 bases at J; junction bases unmatched: 7. Germline assignment: CDR1 SGHNT and CDR2 YENEEA. This CDR3 contains 16 residues. The CDR3 here is CASSLEAGGSKETQYF. For the CDR3, the DNA is TGTGCCAGCAGCTTAGAGGCGGGGGGGAGTAAGGAGACCCAGTACTTC. The full variable domain, completed using reference TRBV11-3 and TRBJ2-5, is EAGVVQSPRYKIIEKKQPVAFWCNPISGHNTLYWYLQNLGQGPELLIRYENEEAVDDSQLPKDRFSAERLKGVDSTLKIQPAELGDSAVYLCASSLEAGGSKETQYFGPGTRLLVL.